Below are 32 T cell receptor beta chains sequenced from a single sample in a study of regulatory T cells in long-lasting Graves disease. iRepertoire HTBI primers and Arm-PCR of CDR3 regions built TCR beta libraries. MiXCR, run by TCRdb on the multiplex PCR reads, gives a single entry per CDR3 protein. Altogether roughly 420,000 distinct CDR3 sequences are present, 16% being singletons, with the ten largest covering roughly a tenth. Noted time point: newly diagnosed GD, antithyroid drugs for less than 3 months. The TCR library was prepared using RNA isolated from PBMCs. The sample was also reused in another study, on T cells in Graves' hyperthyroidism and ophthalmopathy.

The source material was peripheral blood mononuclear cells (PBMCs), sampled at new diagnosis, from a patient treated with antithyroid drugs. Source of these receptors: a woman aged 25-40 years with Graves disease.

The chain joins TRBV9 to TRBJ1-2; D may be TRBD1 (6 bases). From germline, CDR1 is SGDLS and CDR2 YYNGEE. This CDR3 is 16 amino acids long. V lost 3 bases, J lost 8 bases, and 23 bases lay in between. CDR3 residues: CASSAKRGGAGLGYTF. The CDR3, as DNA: TGTGCCAGCAGCGCCAAACGGGGGGGGGCTGGACTAGGCTACACCTTC. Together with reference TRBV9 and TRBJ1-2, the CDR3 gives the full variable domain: DSGVTQTPKHLITATGQRVTLRCSPRSGDLSVYWYQQSLDQGLQFLIQYYNGEERAKGNILERFSAQQFPDLHSELNLSSLELGDSALYFCASSAKRGGAGLGYTFGSGTRLTVV.

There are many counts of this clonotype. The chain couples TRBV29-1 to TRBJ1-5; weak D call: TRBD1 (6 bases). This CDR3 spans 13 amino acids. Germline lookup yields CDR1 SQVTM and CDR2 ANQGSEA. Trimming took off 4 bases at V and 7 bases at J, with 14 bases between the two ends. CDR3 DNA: TGCAGCGTTGCTGGGGGAGGACAGCAGCCCCAGCATTTT. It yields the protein CSVAGGGQQPQHF.

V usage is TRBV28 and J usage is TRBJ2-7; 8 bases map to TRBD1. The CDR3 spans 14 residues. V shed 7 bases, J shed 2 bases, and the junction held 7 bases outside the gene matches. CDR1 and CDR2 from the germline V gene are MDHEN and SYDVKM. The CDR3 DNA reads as TGTGCCAGCACCCCCGGGACAGGTGCCTACGAGCAGTACTTC. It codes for CASTPGTGAYEQYF.

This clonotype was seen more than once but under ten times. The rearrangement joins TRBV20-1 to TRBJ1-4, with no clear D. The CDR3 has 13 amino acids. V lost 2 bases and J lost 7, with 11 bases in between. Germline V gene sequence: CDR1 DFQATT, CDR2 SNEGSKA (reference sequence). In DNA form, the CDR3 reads TGCAGTGCTAGACTCAGAGAAGGTGAAAAACTGTTTTTT. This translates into CSARLREGEKLFF.

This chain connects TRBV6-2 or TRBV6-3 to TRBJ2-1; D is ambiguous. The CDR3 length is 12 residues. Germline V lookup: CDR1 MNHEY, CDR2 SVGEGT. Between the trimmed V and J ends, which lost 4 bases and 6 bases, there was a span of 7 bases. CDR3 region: CASSSPFNEQFF. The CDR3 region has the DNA TGTGCCAGCAGTTCTCCTTTCAATGAGCAGTTCTTC.

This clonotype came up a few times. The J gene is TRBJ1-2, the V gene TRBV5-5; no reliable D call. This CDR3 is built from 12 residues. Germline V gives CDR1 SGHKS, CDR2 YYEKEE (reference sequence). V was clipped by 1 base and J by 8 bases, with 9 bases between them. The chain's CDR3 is CASSLIREGYTF. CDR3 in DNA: TGTGCCAGCAGCTTGATCCGGGAAGGCTACACCTTC.

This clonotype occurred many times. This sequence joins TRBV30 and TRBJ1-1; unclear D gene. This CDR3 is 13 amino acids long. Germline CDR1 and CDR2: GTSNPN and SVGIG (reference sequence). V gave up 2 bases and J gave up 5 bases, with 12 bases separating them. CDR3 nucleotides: TGTGCCTGGAGTCGGACCTGGAGGACTGAAGCTTTCTTT. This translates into CAWSRTWRTEAFF.

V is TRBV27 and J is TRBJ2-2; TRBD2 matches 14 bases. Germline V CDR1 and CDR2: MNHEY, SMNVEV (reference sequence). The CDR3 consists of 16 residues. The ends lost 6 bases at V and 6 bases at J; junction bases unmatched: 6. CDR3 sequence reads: CASRTSGRAKAGELFF. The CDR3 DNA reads TGTGCCAGCAGGACTAGCGGGAGGGCCAAGGCCGGGGAGCTGTTTTTT.

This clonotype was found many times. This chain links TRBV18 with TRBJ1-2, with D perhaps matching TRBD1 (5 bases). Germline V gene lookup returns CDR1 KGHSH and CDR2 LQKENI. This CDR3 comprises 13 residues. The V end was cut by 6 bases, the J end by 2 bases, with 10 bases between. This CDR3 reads CASSREQNYGYTF. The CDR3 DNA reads TGTGCCAGCTCCAGGGAACAGAACTATGGCTACACCTTC.

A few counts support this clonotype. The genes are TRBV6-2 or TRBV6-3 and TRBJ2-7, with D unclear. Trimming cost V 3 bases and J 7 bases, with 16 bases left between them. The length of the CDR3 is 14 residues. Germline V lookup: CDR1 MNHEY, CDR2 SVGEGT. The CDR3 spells CASSYSAGAVEQYF. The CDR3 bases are TGTGCCAGCAGTTATAGTGCAGGCGCCGTGGAGCAGTACTTC.

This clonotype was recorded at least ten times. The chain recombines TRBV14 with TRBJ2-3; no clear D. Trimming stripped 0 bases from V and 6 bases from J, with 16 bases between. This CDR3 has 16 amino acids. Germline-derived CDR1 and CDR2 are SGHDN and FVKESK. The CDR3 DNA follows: TGTGCCAGCAGCCAAGATCTTACTCAAACCGGGGATACGCAGTATTTT. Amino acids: CASSQDLTQTGDTQYF.

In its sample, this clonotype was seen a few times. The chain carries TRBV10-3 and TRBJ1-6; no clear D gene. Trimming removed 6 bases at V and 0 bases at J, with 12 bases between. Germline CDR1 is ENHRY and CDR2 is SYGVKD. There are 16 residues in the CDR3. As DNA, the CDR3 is TGTGCCATCAGAATCCACAATAGCTCCTATAATTCACCCCTCCACTTT. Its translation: CAIRIHNSSYNSPLHF.

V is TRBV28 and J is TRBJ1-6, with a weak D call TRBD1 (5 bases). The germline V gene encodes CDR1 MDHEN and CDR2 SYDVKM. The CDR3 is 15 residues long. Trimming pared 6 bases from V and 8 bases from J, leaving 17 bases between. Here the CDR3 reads CASSPPGGTDSPLHF. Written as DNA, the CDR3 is TGTGCCAGCAGCCCCCCGGGGGGTACAGATTCACCCCTCCACTTT.

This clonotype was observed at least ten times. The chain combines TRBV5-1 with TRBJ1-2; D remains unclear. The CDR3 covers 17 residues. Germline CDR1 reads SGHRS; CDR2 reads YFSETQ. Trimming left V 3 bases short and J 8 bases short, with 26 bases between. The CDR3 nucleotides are TGCGCCAGCAGCTCCCCCGGAGAGGGCGCTCCTGGACCCGGCTACACCTTC. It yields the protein CASSSPGEGAPGPGYTF.

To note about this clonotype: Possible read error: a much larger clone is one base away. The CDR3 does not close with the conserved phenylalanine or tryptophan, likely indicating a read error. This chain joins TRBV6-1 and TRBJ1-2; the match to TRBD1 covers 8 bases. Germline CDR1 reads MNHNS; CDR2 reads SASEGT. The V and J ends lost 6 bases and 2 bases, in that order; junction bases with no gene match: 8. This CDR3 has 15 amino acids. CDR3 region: CASSQTDRANYGYTY. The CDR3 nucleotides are TGTGCCAGCAGCCAAACGGACAGGGCCAACTATGGCTACACCTAC.

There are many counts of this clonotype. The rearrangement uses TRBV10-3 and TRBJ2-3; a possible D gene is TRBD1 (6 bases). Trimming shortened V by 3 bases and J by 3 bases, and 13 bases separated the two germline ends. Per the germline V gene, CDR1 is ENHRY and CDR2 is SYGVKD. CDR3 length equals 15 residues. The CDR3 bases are TGTGCCATCAGTGACCCGCCAGGGGTTACAGATACGCAGTATTTT. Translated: CAISDPPGVTDTQYF.

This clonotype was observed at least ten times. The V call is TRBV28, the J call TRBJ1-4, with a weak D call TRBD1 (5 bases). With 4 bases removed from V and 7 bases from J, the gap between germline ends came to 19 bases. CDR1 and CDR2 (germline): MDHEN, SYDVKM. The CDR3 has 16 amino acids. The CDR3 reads CASSSPGGEGAEKLFF. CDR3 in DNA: TGTGCCAGCAGTTCGCCCGGGGGGGAAGGGGCTGAAAAACTGTTTTTT.

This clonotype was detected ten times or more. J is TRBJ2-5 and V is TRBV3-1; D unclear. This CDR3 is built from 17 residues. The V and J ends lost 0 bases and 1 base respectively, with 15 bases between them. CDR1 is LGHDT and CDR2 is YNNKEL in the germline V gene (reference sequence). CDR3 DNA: TGTGCCAGCAGCCAAGATGGCGGTCCGGCGACCCAAGAGACCCAGTACTTC. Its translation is CASSQDGGPATQETQYF.

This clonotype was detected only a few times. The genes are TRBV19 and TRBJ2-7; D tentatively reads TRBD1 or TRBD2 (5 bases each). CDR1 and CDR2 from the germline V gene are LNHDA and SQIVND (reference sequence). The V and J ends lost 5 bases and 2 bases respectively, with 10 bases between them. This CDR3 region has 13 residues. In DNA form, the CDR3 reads TGTGCCAGTAGTTCCGGGACGCCCTACGAGCAGTACTTC. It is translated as CASSSGTPYEQYF.

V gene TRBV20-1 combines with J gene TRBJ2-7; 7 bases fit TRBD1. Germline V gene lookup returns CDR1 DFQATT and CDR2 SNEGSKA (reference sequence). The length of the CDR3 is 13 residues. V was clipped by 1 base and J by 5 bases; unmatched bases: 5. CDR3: CSARGDRDHEQYF. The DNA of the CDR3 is TGCAGTGCTAGAGGTGACAGGGATCACGAGCAGTACTTC.

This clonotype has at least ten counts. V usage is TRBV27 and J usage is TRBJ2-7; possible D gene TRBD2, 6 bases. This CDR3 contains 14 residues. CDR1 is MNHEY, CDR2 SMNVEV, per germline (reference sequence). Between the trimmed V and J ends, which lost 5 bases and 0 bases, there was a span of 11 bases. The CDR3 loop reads CASSLGTRSYEQYF. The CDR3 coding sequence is TGTGCCAGCAGTCTCGGGACTCGCTCCTACGAGCAGTACTTC.

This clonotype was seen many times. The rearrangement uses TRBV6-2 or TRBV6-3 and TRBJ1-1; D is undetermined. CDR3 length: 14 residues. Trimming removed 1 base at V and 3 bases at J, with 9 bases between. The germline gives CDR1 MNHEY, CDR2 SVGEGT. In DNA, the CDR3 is TGTGCCAGCAGTTACTATCCTTGGGACACTGAAGCTTTCTTT. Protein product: CASSYYPWDTEAFF.

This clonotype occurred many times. The CDR3 DNA follows: TGTGCCAGCAGTTTTCGACTAGAATCCTACAATGAGCAGTTCTTC. Translated: CASSFRLESYNEQFF. V is TRBV6-2 or TRBV6-3 and J is TRBJ2-1, with a possible D match to TRBD2 (6 bases). The germline gives CDR1 MNHEY, CDR2 SVGEGT. Trimming removed 4 bases at V and 1 base at J, with 11 bases between. The CDR3 is 15 residues long.

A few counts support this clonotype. The DNA of the CDR3 is TGTGCCAGCTCACCACTGAACCGCGCCTACGAGCAGTACTTC. Translating gives CASSPLNRAYEQYF. This chain joins TRBV18 and TRBJ2-7; D gene ambiguous. CDR3 size: 14 residues. Trimming took off 1 base at V and 2 bases at J, with 9 bases between the two ends. In germline, CDR1 is KGHSH, CDR2 LQKENI.

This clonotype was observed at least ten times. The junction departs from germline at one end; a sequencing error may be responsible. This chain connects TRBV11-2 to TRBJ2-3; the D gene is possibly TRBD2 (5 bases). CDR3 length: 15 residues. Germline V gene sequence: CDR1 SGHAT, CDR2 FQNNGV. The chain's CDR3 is CASSIRGSETDTQYF. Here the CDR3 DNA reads TGCGCCAGCAGCATACGAGGGTCGGAAACAGATACGCAGTATTTT.

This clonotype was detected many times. Here the CDR3 reads CSAAHPRSSYEQYF. DNA for the CDR3: TGCAGTGCTGCTCACCCGCGGAGTTCCTACGAGCAGTACTTC. This chain connects TRBV20-1 to TRBJ2-7; D is unclear. The germline V gene has CDR1 DFQATT and CDR2 SNEGSKA (reference sequence). The CDR3 loop spans 14 amino acids. Trimming removed 5 bases at V and 1 base at J, with 15 bases between.

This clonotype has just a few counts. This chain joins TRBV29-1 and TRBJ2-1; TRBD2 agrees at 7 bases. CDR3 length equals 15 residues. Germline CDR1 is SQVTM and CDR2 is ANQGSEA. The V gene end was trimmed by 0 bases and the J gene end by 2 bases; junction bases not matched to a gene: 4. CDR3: CSVEDPAGTYNEQFF. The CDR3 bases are TGCAGCGTTGAAGACCCAGCGGGGACCTACAATGAGCAGTTCTTC.

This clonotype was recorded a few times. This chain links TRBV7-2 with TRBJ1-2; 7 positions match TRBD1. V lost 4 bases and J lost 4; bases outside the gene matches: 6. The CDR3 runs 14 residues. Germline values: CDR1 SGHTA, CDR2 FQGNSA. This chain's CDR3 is CASSSTRDSYGYTF. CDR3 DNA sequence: TGTGCCAGCAGCTCCACCCGGGACAGCTATGGCTACACCTTC. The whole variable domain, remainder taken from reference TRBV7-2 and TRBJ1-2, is GAGVSQSPSNKVTEKGKDVELRCDPISGHTALYWYRQSLGQGLEFLIYFQGNSAPDKSGLPSDRFSAERTGGSVSTLTIQRTQQEDSAVYLCASSSTRDSYGYTFGSGTRLTVV.

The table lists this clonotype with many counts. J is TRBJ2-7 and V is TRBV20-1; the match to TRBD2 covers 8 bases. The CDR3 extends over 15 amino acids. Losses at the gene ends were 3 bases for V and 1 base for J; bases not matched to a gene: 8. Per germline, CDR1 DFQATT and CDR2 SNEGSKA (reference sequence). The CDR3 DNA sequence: TGCAGTGCTAGGGGCCGGGAGGGCCGATCCTACGAGCAGTACTTC. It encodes CSARGREGRSYEQYF.

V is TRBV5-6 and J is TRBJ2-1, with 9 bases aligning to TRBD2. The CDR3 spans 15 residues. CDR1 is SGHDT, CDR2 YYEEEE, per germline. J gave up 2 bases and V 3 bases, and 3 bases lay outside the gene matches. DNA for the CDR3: TGTGCCAGCAGCTGGACTAGCGCCACCTACAATGAGCAGTTCTTC. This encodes CASSWTSATYNEQFF.

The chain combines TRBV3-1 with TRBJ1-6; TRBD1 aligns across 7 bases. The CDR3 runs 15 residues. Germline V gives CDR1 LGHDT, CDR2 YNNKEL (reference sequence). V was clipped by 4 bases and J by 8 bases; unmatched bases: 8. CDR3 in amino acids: CASSPETGWDSPLHF. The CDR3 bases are TGTGCCAGCAGCCCCGAGACAGGGTGGGATTCACCCCTCCACTTT.

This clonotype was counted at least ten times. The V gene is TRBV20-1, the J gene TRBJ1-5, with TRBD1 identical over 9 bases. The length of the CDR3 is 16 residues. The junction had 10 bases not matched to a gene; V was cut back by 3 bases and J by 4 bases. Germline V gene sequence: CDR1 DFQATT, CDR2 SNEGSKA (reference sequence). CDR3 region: CSASRMDRGWNQPQHF. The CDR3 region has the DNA TGCAGTGCTAGTCGAATGGACAGGGGTTGGAATCAGCCCCAGCATTTT.